Listed below are T cell receptor beta chains from one sample, sequenced in a study of T cell responses to AZD1222 COVID-19 vaccine. Generated by immunoSEQ multiplex PCR, the TCRdb table keeps only in-frame clones and is missing some. In the table there are some 140,000 clones, 88% of which are singletons. The starting material was peripheral blood, obtained 28 days after the second AZD1222 dose. These receptors all stem from an adult who received the AZD1222 COVID-19 vaccine. The CDR3 runs from the conserved cysteine through the conserved F or W. D genes are given only for firm matches. Size is omitted from some rows. Given values are once, few, many or a class for expanded clones.

NA TRBD2 TRBJ2-3 TRBV6-5 TGTGCCAGCAGGGAGGCGGGAGGGGTAAATACGCAGTATTTT CASREAGGVNTQYF
NA TRBD1 TRBJ1-2 TRBV5-1 TGCGCCAGCAGCCCAGAGGGACAGAACTATGGCTACACCTTC CASSPEGQNYGYTF
NA NA TRBJ2-3 TRBV29-1 TGCAGCGCCTCAAGTCCCGGGGGCGGCACAGATACGCAGTATTTT CSASSPGGGTDTQYF
NA TRBD2 TRBJ2-3 TRBV4-1 TGCGCCAGCAGCCAAGTGATGCTAGCGGGAGGGAATTCTCCGAGGAATACGCAGTATTTT CASSQVMLAGGNSPRNTQYF
NA NA TRBJ1-2 TRBV30 TGTGCCTGGAGTGAGACAAGCTATGGCTACACCTTC CAWSETSYGYTF
NA TRBD2 TRBJ2-5 TRBV7-9 TGTGCCAGCAGCCGCGGGGGGGCTGGGGAGACCCAGTACTTC CASSRGGAGETQYF
NA NA TRBJ1-4 TRBV11-3 TGTGCCAGCAGCTTATCGGTAGATAGTGAAAAACTGTTTTTT CASSLSVDSEKLFF
NA TRBD1 TRBJ1-5 TRBV7-2 TGTGCCAGCAGCTCACAGGGGGCGGATCAGCCCCAGCATTTT CASSSQGADQPQHF
NA NA TRBJ1-6 TRBV18 TGTGCCAGCTCACCACCTGCTCATCAGTCACCCCTCCACTTT CASSPPAHQSPLHF
NA TRBD1 TRBJ1-2 TRBV6-5 TGTGCCAGCAGTTACTCGACAGGGCATGGCTACACCTTC CASSYSTGHGYTF
few NA TRBJ1-3 TRBV6-5 TGTGCCAGCAGTTACTCGACTGATGGAAACACCATATATTTT CASSYSTDGNTIYF
NA NA TRBJ1-1 TRBV25-1 TGTGCCAGCAGTGAGAGGAGACAGGATGGGGCTTTCTTT CASSERRQDGAFF
NA TRBD1 TRBJ1-5 TRBV7-6 TGTGCCAGCAGCTTGGGGACAGGGGTGGATCAGCCCCAGCATTTT CASSLGTGVDQPQHF
NA NA TRBJ2-5 TRBV19 TGTGCCAGTAGTAACTCTCTGCACGAGACCCAGTACTTC CASSNSLHETQYF
NA NA TRBJ1-6 TRBV11-3 TGTGCCAGCAGCTCTTCCAAGGGGGGGGGCTATAATTCACCCCTCCACTTT CASSSSKGGGYNSPLHF
NA NA TRBJ2-7 TRBV29-1 TGCAGCGGGGGGGACAGCGGGTACGAGCAGTACTTC CSGGDSGYEQYF
NA NA TRBJ1-3 TRBV5-1 TGCGCCAGCAGCGGGGGCGCGGGAAACACCATATATTTT CASSGGAGNTIYF
NA NA TRBJ2-4 TRBV19 TGTGCCAGTAGGCCCGGGGTAGCAGGAGGGGTAAACATTCAGTACTTC CASRPGVAGGVNIQYF
NA NA TRBJ1-1 TRBV6-5 TGTGCCAACAAGTTGCTTGGTCAGGGAGCTTTCTTT CANKLLGQGAFF
NA NA TRBJ2-1 TRBV5-1 TGCGCCAGCAGCTTGATCGTTAGTGGTGAGCAGTTCTTC CASSLIVSGEQFF
NA NA TRBJ1-5 TRBV2 TGTGCCAGCAGTGGCAGGGCTGGCAATCAGCCCCAGCATTTT CASSGRAGNQPQHF
once NA TRBJ1-5 TRBV6-5 TGTGCCAGCAGTTACTCGATTAGTCAGCCCCAGCATTTT CASSYSISQPQHF
NA TRBD1 TRBJ2-5 TRBV9 TGTGCCAGCAGCCCAGACAGGGAAGAGACCCAGTACTTC CASSPDREETQYF
once TRBD2 TRBJ2-1 TRBV20-1 TGCAGTGCTAGTGGGGCCACTAGCGGGGGGACCTCCTACAATGAGCAGTTCTTC CSASGATSGGTSYNEQFF
NA NA TRBJ2-2 TRBV2 TGTGCCAGCAGTCTCCTAGAGACCGGGGAGCTGTTTTTT CASSLLETGELFF
NA NA TRBJ1-2 TRBV12-3/TRBV12-4 TGTGCCAGCAGTTTCTTGGGGGCGTATGGCTACACCTTC CASSFLGAYGYTF
NA TRBD1 TRBJ1-2 TRBV11-2 TGTGCCAGCAGCAGACAGGGGGGGGAGGATGGCTACACCTTC CASSRQGGEDGYTF
NA NA TRBJ2-6 TRBV18 TGTGCCAGCTCACCACGAGGGGACGCTGGGGCCAACGTCCTGACTTTC CASSPRGDAGANVLTF
few NA TRBJ2-7 TRBV5-1 TGCGCCAGCAGCTTGGCCGGGACGGGGTCCTACGAGCAGTACTTC CASSLAGTGSYEQYF
NA TRBD1 TRBJ2-2 TRBV18 TGTGCCAGCTCACCGACAGGGGGCCCTTTAAACACCGGGGAGCTGTTTTTT CASSPTGGPLNTGELFF
NA NA TRBJ1-2 TRBV12-3/TRBV12-4 TGTGCCAGCAGTTTAGCACACCGTGGCTACACCTTC CASSLAHRGYTF
NA TRBD2 TRBJ2-7 TRBV28 TGTGCCAGCAGTCCCGTCAACCTAGCGGGAGGGATCTCCTACGAGCAGTACTTC CASSPVNLAGGISYEQYF
NA NA TRBJ1-1 TRBV5-1 TGCGCCAGCAGCTTGTCGGGTGAGAACACTGAAGCTTTCTTT CASSLSGENTEAFF
NA NA TRBJ2-1 TRBV7-9 TGTGCCAGCAGCCGAAGGACAGTCTCCTACAATGAGCAGTTCTTC CASSRRTVSYNEQFF
NA NA TRBJ1-6 TRBV18 TGTGCCAGCTCGATTAACACGGATAGTTCACCCCTCCACTTT CASSINTDSSPLHF
few NA TRBJ2-1 TRBV11-2 TGTGCCAGCAGCTTAGAGGCTGCAGGTTACAATGAGCAGTTCTTC CASSLEAAGYNEQFF
NA NA TRBJ2-5 TRBV15 TGTGCCACCAGCTTTCTGACGAGGGGCCAGGTCGAGACCCAGTACTTC CATSFLTRGQVETQYF
NA TRBD1 TRBJ1-2 TRBV4-3 TGCGCCAGCAGCCCCACCTGGGGACAGAACTCATATGGCTACACCTTC CASSPTWGQNSYGYTF
NA NA TRBJ1-1 TRBV11-3 TGTGCCAGCAGCCCCGGGCAGCGGACCACTGAAGCTTTCTTT CASSPGQRTTEAFF
NA NA TRBJ1-1 TRBV19 TGTGCCAGTAGCGAATTACCGGGACATCAGAAGACTGAAGCTTTCTTT CASSELPGHQKTEAFF
NA NA TRBJ2-7 TRBV5-1 TGCGCCAGCAGCTTGGAATGGGGGTACGAGCAGTACTTC CASSLEWGYEQYF
NA TRBD2 TRBJ2-3 TRBV10-2 TGCGCCAGCAGTGAGTACCCTCTTCAGCGGGGGGGCCATACGCAGTATTTT CASSEYPLQRGGHTQYF
NA NA TRBJ1-6 TRBV11-2 TGTGCCAGCAGCCGAACGCCTGGGAATAATTCACCCCTCCACTTT CASSRTPGNNSPLHF
NA TRBD2 TRBJ2-1 TRBV24-1 TGTGCCACCAGTGGATCTCGGGGAGGGAGCAATGAGCAGTTCTTC CATSGSRGGSNEQFF
once TRBD1 TRBJ1-2 TRBV5-5 TGTGCCAGCAGCGACGGGACAGGGCGCCTCCTTGGCTACACCTTC CASSDGTGRLLGYTF
NA NA TRBJ1-2 TRBV18 TGTGCCAGCTCACCCCAAGGCGGGGCGACTAACTATGGCTACACCTTC CASSPQGGATNYGYTF
once NA TRBJ1-5 TRBV30 TGTGCCTGGAGAATCGATAGCAATCAGCCCCAGCATTTT CAWRIDSNQPQHF
NA TRBD2 TRBJ2-1 TRBV7-2 TGTGCCAGCAGCTTAGGTATACTAGCGGGGGGGCATGAGCAGTTCTTC CASSLGILAGGHEQFF
NA NA TRBJ2-7 TRBV9 TGTGCCAGCAGCGCCGAGGACTTGTCCTACGAGCAGTACTTC CASSAEDLSYEQYF
NA NA TRBJ1-1 TRBV5-6 TGTGCCAGCACCTTGGGTGGGAACACTGAAGCTTTCTTT CASTLGGNTEAFF
NA NA TRBJ1-3 TRBV5-8 TGTGCCAGCAGCTTCCGACAGAGAAACACCATATATTTT CASSFRQRNTIYF
NA TRBD2 TRBJ2-7 TRBV27 TGTGCCAGCAGTTCAACCCTAGCGGGAGTAAACGAGCAGTACTTC CASSSTLAGVNEQYF
NA TRBD1 TRBJ1-6 TRBV5-4 TGTGCCAGCAGCCTTTCGGGGACAGGGAGCTCACCCCTCCACTTT CASSLSGTGSSPLHF
once TRBD1 TRBJ1-1 TRBV10-3 TGTGCCACCGACAGGGGGCAGGCGAACACTGAAGCTTTCTTT CATDRGQANTEAFF